This T cell receptor (beta chain) is drawn from a study of cytotoxic CD8 clonotypes in ibrutinib-treated CLL. At the level of the study: Once treatment had gone on for a median of around 11 months, range 6 to 36, response samples were drawn. Study results and caveats: There were few public clonotypes, and on treatment they contracted or stayed stable. While tracking circulating CD8+ T-cell counts, baseline clonality exceeded that of age-matched healthy donors.

As concerns this clone: The antigen is unknown.

Profiled with immunoSEQ multiplex PCR; TCRdb holds only in-frame clones, not every one. The sample records 60,000 to 75,000 clones, just over 90% being singletons. With 5 bases removed from V and 4 bases from J, the gap between germline ends came to 14 bases. CDR3 length: 14 residues. Germline V gene sequence: CDR1 SGHTA, CDR2 FQGNSA. This receptor was taken from a human donor with chronic lymphocytic leukemia. The sample in question was PBMCs, obtained after 12 months of ibrutinib treatment. The genes are TRBV7-2 and TRBJ1-2, with unresolved D. CDR3 sequence reads: CASSRYDPLYGYTF. CDR3 in DNA: TGTGCCAGCAGCCGATACGACCCCCTCTATGGCTACACCTTC.